This section outlines one T cell receptor (beta chain) sequence together with its context. What it recognizes is unknown. This sample stems from a study of cytomegalovirus exposure and HLA in healthy donors. Whole-study results and caveats: Listed as cytomegalovirus-associated were roughly 180 TCR beta chains.

In germline, CDR1 is SGHRS, CDR2 YFSETQ. The CDR3 is made up of 15 amino acids. PCR used 60 Vbeta primers and 13 Jbeta primers. The protocol was immunoSEQ multiplex PCR, while the TCRdb copy is restricted to in-frame clones and leaves out a portion. The sample lists fewer than 85,000 clones; 78% were seen once. Sequences were obtained from PBMCs. The source of this sequence is a male donor in good health and CMV-seropositive. The chain combines TRBV5-1 with TRBJ2-5, with 8 bases fitting TRBD1. The J call may be in error: the DNA end matches TRBJ2-7 better. This CDR3 is CASSFGQGTSYEQYF. The CDR3 DNA sequence: TGCGCCAGCAGCTTCGGACAGGGTACGTCCTACGAGCAGTACTTC.